A few counts support the clone carrying this TCR beta chain. What it binds is not known. Compared with germline, one end of the junction differs, possibly owing to a read error. Researchers generated TCR beta cDNA from about 500 ng of total RNA, relying on a constant-region primer. Researchers made the TCR beta libraries by running three nested multiplex PCR rounds with slightly modified ARM-PCR. Both of the initial two PCR rounds ran for around 9 cycles and employed TRBV1-TRBV30 forward primers alongside a C-beta reverse primer. Each CDR3 protein gets one entry after TCRdb re-called the multiplex PCR reads with MiXCR. Here the sample spans around 20,000 distinct CDR3 sequences, over 70% being singletons. The source material, 20-30 mg of unsorted bulk tissue, was used to co-extract RNA and DNA. The entry originates in a study of tumor-infiltrating lymphocytes in primary liver carcinoma. Overall study results and limits: Among top clones, only about 7-24% appeared in all five tumor regions.

This CDR3 region has 14 residues. Germline CDR1 and CDR2: SGHTA and FQGNSA. The rearrangement joins TRBV7-2 to TRBJ2-5; perhaps TRBD2 as D (6 bases). The sequence was obtained from a woman in her twenties or thirties with primary liver carcinoma and hepatitis B virus infection. Material: liver tumor tissue from sampling region 4. Stated subset: tumor region T4, right-lateral pole. The CDR3 sequence is CASSIAVRSETQYF. DNA for the CDR3: TGTGCCAGCAGCATAGCGGTGAGGTCTGAGACCCAGTACTTC.